This passage covers 15 T cell receptor beta chains from one sample sequenced in a study of beta chain features in type 1 diabetes. Study-level points and caveats: Type 1 diabetes patients showed a moderate but significant shortening of TCRB CDR3s in all four CD4+ subsets.

No antigen is known for these receptors. The investigators reverse transcribed all of the isolated RNA, so they sequenced expressed TCRB transcripts. Profiled with immunoSEQ multiplex PCR; TCRdb holds only in-frame clones, not every one. The sample includes around 360,000 clones, roughly 12% of them seen just once. The sequenced sample consisted of naive CD4+ T cells from blood. These receptor sequences come from a woman aged 18-35 years with type 1 diabetes.

This clone has just a few counts. This chain connects TRBV7-9 to TRBJ2-1; no firm D call. With 1 base removed from V and 4 bases from J, the gap between germline ends came to 8 bases. The CDR3 runs to 14 residues. Germline-derived CDR1 and CDR2 are SEHNR and FQNEAQ (reference sequence). The CDR3 DNA follows: TGTGCCAGCAGCTTAGGGATGACTTACAATGAGCAGTTCTTC. This sequence encodes CASSLGMTYNEQFF.

V usage is TRBV28 and J usage is TRBJ2-7; 8 nucleotides match TRBD1. The CDR3 extends over 17 amino acids. Germline CDR1 reads MDHEN; CDR2 reads SYDVKM. Trimming took 7 bases from V and 3 from J; bases not matched to a gene: 17. The CDR3 DNA is TGTGCCAGCACCCCCCAGTCAGGGGGCTTCAGGGGCTACGAGCAGTACTTC. Its translation is CASTPQSGGFRGYEQYF.

There are a few counts of this clone. The rearrangement joins TRBV7-9 to TRBJ2-1; a possible D gene is TRBD1 (5 bases). The CDR3 totals 12 residues. V was cut by 3 bases and J by 10 bases, with 10 bases left in between. The germline CDR1 and CDR2 sequences are SEHNR and FQNEAQ (reference sequence). The chain's CDR3 is CASSFGAREQFF. In DNA form, the CDR3 reads TGTGCCAGCAGCTTTGGGGCCCGCGAGCAGTTCTTC.

The chain joins TRBV10-3 to TRBJ2-4, with TRBD2 matching 10 bases. The CDR3 is 15 amino acids. The V segment lost 0 bases and the J segment 9 bases; nucleotides outside the gene matches: 5. Per the germline V gene, CDR1 is ENHRY and CDR2 is SYGVKD. The CDR3 loop reads CAISESTSGEGIQYF. Written as DNA, the CDR3 is TGTGCCATCAGTGAGTCAACTAGCGGGGAAGGCATTCAGTACTTC.

The rearrangement links TRBV5-1 to TRBJ2-1; 8 bases agree with TRBD2. The germline CDR1 and CDR2 sequences are SGHRS and YFSETQ. The CDR3 sequence is 16 residues long. The V and J ends lost 4 bases and 7 bases, in that order; junction bases with no gene match: 13. DNA of the CDR3: TGCGCCAGCAGCACCCTGTTAGGGACTAGGGAGAATGAGCAGTTCTTC. Protein product: CASSTLLGTRENEQFF. The full variable domain, completed using reference TRBV5-1 and TRBJ2-1, is KAGVTQTPRYLIKTRGQQVTLSCSPISGHRSVSWYQQTPGQGLQFLFEYFSETQRNKGNFPGRFSGRQFSNSRSEMNVSTLELGDSALYLCASSTLLGTRENEQFFGPGTRLTVL.

This clone occurred a few times. J is TRBJ2-7 and V is TRBV27; D remains unclear. CDR1 and CDR2 from the germline V gene are MNHEY and SMNVEV (reference sequence). The CDR3 spans 14 residues. V was shortened by 3 bases and J by 0 bases, with 9 bases between the two germline ends. The CDR3 sequence is CASSFSVPSYEQYF. CDR3 DNA: TGTGCCAGCAGTTTCTCGGTCCCCTCCTACGAGCAGTACTTC.

The chain is built from TRBV7-2 and TRBJ2-3; TRBD2 matches 12 bases. The CDR3 has 15 residues. V dropped 5 bases and J dropped 6; count of bases not matched to a gene: 6. Germline V gene data show CDR1 as SGHTA and CDR2 as FQGNSA. The CDR3 nucleotides read TGTGCCAGCAGCGCGACTAGCGGGAGAGGCGATACGCAGTATTTT. This codes for CASSATSGRGDTQYF.

V gene TRBV5-4 combines with J gene TRBJ1-2; 8 positions agree with TRBD1. From germline, CDR1 is SGHNT and CDR2 YYREEE (reference sequence). There are 15 residues in the CDR3. Unmatched junction bases numbered 7, after V lost 0 bases and J lost 6 bases. Written as DNA, the CDR3 is TGTGCCAGCAGCTTGGGGTGGGACAGGTCTGATGGCTACACCTTC. Amino acid sequence: CASSLGWDRSDGYTF.

This clone was observed a few times. The chain combines TRBV19 with TRBJ2-7, with D possibly TRBD1 on 5 matching bases. Germline CDR1 reads LNHDA; CDR2 reads SQIVND (reference sequence). CDR3 length: 14 residues. Deletions cut 3 bases from V and 6 bases from J, with 15 bases between. CDR3 nucleotide sequence: TGTGCCAGTAGTATCGGGCAGGGTTCCGGCGAGCAGTACTTC. Its translation is CASSIGQGSGEQYF.

The chain carries TRBV19 and TRBJ2-5; maybe TRBD2 (6 bases). CDR3 length: 14 residues. Germline CDR1 and CDR2: LNHDA and SQIVND (reference sequence). V was pared by 1 base and J by 5 bases, with 11 bases between. The CDR3 sequence is CASSIVGGTETQYF. The CDR3 DNA sequence: TGTGCCAGTAGTATAGTAGGAGGGACTGAGACCCAGTACTTC. The full variable domain, its missing parts supplied by reference TRBV19 and TRBJ2-5, is DGGITQSPKYLFRKEGQNVTLSCEQNLNHDAMYWYRQDPGQGLRLIYYSQIVNDFQKGDIAEGYSVSREKKESFPLTVTSAQKNPTAFYLCASSIVGGTETQYFGPGTRLLVL.

This rearrangement joins TRBV30 to TRBJ2-5; 7 bases match TRBD2. After removal of 8 bases from V and 1 base from J, the junction contained 10 bases not matched to a gene. CDR1 GTSNPN and CDR2 SVGIG come from the germline V gene (reference sequence). CDR3 length: 14 amino acids. CDR3 nucleotides: TGTGCCGGCAGGCGGGGGAGGGTCCAAGAGACCCAGTACTTC. This codes for CAGRRGRVQETQYF. The variable domain in full, with the rest retrieved from reference TRBV30 and TRBJ2-5, is SQTIHQWPATLVQPVGSPLSLECTVEGTSNPNLYWYRQAAGRGLQLLFYSVGIGQISSEVPQNLSASRPQDRQFILSSKKLLLSDSGFYLCAGRRGRVQETQYFGPGTRLLVL.

V gene TRBV7-2 combines with J gene TRBJ2-4; a possible D gene is TRBD1 (6 bases). V was pared by 5 bases and J by 7 bases, with 12 bases between. The CDR3 is 13 amino acids. CDR1 and CDR2 from the germline V gene are SGHTA and FQGNSA. The CDR3 DNA sequence: TGTGCCAGCAGCCCGGACAGCCGGAACATTCAGTACTTC. Its translation: CASSPDSRNIQYF.

The chain has TRBV10-3 and TRBJ1-5; D is ambiguous. The CDR3 contains 15 residues. The germline CDR1 and CDR2 sequences are ENHRY and SYGVKD. V shed 7 bases and J shed 10 bases, with 23 bases lying between them. CDR3 sequence (DNA): TGTGCCATCAAAGTCCCGAGGGTGGAGTTGGATCCCCAGCATTTT. It codes for CAIKVPRVELDPQHF.

A few counts support this clone. The chain couples TRBV7-2 to TRBJ2-7; the D gene is possibly TRBD1 (6 bases). CDR3 length equals 14 residues. V was clipped by 5 bases and J by 3 bases, with 14 bases between them. CDR1 and CDR2 (germline): SGHTA, FQGNSA. This CDR3 is CASSPYRGGYEQYF. The CDR3 nucleotides are TGTGCCAGCAGCCCCTACAGAGGGGGCTACGAGCAGTACTTC.

The chain joins TRBV5-6 to TRBJ1-1, with D unresolved. The CDR3 is 11 residues long. The ends were cut back, 4 bases at V and 2 bases at J, with 3 bases in the middle. The germline V gene encodes CDR1 SGHDT and CDR2 YYEEEE. The CDR3 nucleotides read TGTGCCAGCAGCCTCAACACTGAAGCTTTCTTT. Protein product: CASSLNTEAFF.